The entry below gives a single T cell receptor beta chain sequence along with its context. Its antigen is unknown. Germline CDR1 reads SGDLS; CDR2 reads YYNGEE. Unmatched junction bases numbered 3, after V lost 3 bases and J lost 4 bases. This CDR3 is 14 amino acids long. This record belongs to a study of post-analysis software for immune sequencing data. Across the study: Recorded subtypes: relapsing-remitting, secondary progressive, progressive-relapsing; some patients unannotated.

Study-wide findings and caveats: Batch-matched samples strongly co-clustered by F measure. Multiple sclerosis patients showed significantly lower normalized Chao1 diversity than controls did. TRBV segments more frequent in patients than in controls numbered several and included TRBV5-6, TRBV5-1 and TRBV20-1.

The authors incorporated unique molecular identifiers into the TCR beta cDNA libraries. The T cell input of roughly 0.95 to 10 million gave around 450,000 cDNA molecules. TCRdb analysed the PCR reads with MiXCR anew, one entry per CDR3 protein. The table includes around 400,000 distinct CDR3 sequences, 30% to 45% detected once. Sequencing was carried out using blood. The chain employs TRBV9 and TRBJ1-2; the match to TRBD1 covers 10 bases. The clonotype comes from a girl between 10 and 17 years old with multiple sclerosis. The CDR3 reads CASSGTGGSYGYTF. The DNA for the CDR3 is TGTGCCAGCAGCGGGACAGGGGGAAGCTATGGCTACACCTTC.